A single sample is the source of the 12 T cell receptor beta chains below, sequenced in a study of T cells in localized non-small cell lung cancer. Using immunoSEQ multiplex PCR, the repertoire was profiled, and TCRdb retains in-frame clones only, with some absent. The repertoire holds about 130,000 clones, 80% to 90% seen once, with around 1.5% in the top ten. Sequenced here: peripheral blood, sampled before any cancer treatment. These receptors were obtained from a female donor older than 55 with stage I lung adenocarcinoma.

This sequence joins TRBV19 and TRBJ2-7, with D hard to call. Germline values: CDR1 LNHDA, CDR2 SQIVND (reference sequence). With 8 bases removed from V and 3 bases from J, the gap between germline ends came to 17 bases. This CDR3 is 14 amino acids long. The CDR3 spells CASGGDGQDYEQYF. DNA of the CDR3: TGTGCCAGTGGCGGAGATGGGCAAGACTACGAGCAGTACTTC.

The chain employs TRBV5-1 and TRBJ2-5, with D unclear. V gave up 2 bases and J gave up 5 bases, with 4 bases separating them. CDR1 is SGHRS and CDR2 is YFSETQ in the germline V gene. This CDR3 is built from 11 residues. The CDR3 sequence is CASSLSETQYF. Written as DNA, the CDR3 is TGCGCCAGCAGCTTATCGGAGACCCAGTACTTC.

The genes are TRBV7-3 and TRBJ2-7, with D perhaps matching TRBD2 (5 bases). CDR1 is SGHTA, CDR2 FQGTGA, per germline. This CDR3 has 14 amino acids. V lost 3 bases and J 7 bases, leaving 16 bases between the germline ends. CDR3 DNA sequence: TGTGCCAGCAGCTTGCAGCAGTCTAGCTGGGAGCAGTACTTC. Protein sequence: CASSLQQSSWEQYF.

The V gene is TRBV19, the J gene TRBJ2-2, with 9 nucleotides matching TRBD1. The V gene end was trimmed by 9 bases and the J gene end by 6 bases; junction bases not matched to a gene: 8. This CDR3 region has 14 residues. CDR1 is LNHDA, CDR2 SQIVND, per germline (reference sequence). DNA of the CDR3: TGTGCCAGCCAAGGACAGGGGCGCGCCGGGGAGCTGTTTTTT. It encodes CASQGQGRAGELFF. The whole variable domain, remainder taken from reference TRBV19 and TRBJ2-2, is DGGITQSPKYLFRKEGQNVTLSCEQNLNHDAMYWYRQDPGQGLRLIYYSQIVNDFQKGDIAEGYSVSREKKESFPLTVTSAQKNPTAFYLCASQGQGRAGELFFGEGSRLTVL.

The chain joins TRBV4-1 to TRBJ2-6; D not resolved. The CDR3 extends over 18 amino acids. V dropped 0 bases and J dropped 0 bases, with 12 bases sitting between them. The germline gives CDR1 MGHRA, CDR2 YSYEKL. The CDR3 region is CASSQDISGASGANVLTF. In nucleotides, the CDR3 is TGCGCCAGCAGCCAAGATATTTCCGGAGCCTCTGGGGCCAACGTCCTGACTTTC.

The chain carries TRBV19 and TRBJ2-3; 11 bases are a match to TRBD2. V lost 5 bases to trimming and J lost 3 bases; unmatched junction nucleotides: 4. Germline V CDR1 and CDR2: LNHDA, SQIVND (reference sequence). The CDR3 totals 15 residues. The CDR3 coding sequence is TGTGCCAGTAGTGCCGGGACTAGCGGTACAGATACGCAGTATTTT. Residues: CASSAGTSGTDTQYF.

This chain connects TRBV6-5 to TRBJ1-1; D is unclear. Germline-derived CDR1 and CDR2 are MNHEY and SVGAGI. CDR3 size: 13 residues. The V end was cut by 6 bases, the J end by 5 bases, with 13 bases between. In DNA, the CDR3 is TGTGCCAGCAGCCAGACTCTGGGTACTGAAGCTTTCTTT. This sequence encodes CASSQTLGTEAFF.

The V and J genes are TRBV5-4 and TRBJ2-1, with 8 nucleotides matching TRBD2. V shed 1 base and J 3 bases; nucleotides not matched to a gene: 6. Germline assignment: CDR1 SGHNT and CDR2 YYREEE (reference sequence). This CDR3 spans 16 amino acids. DNA of the CDR3: TGTGCCAGCAGCTTGTTACGGGAGGGGATCTACAATGAGCAGTTCTTC. Residues: CASSLLREGIYNEQFF.

The V gene is TRBV5-4, the J gene TRBJ2-5; D possibly corresponds to TRBD1 (6 bases). CDR3 size: 15 residues. V lost 4 bases and J 0 bases, leaving 13 bases between the germline ends. Germline V gene data show CDR1 as SGHNT and CDR2 as YYREEE (reference sequence). The CDR3 here is CASSTQTGHQETQYF. The CDR3 DNA reads TGTGCCAGCAGCACCCAGACAGGCCACCAAGAGACCCAGTACTTC. Drawing the rest from reference TRBV5-4 and TRBJ2-5, the complete variable domain is ETGVTQSPTHLIKTRGQQVTLRCSSQSGHNTVSWYQQALGQGPQFIFQYYREEENGRGNFPPRFSGLQFPNYSSELNVNALELDDSALYLCASSTQTGHQETQYFGPGTRLLVL.

The chain is built from TRBV27 and TRBJ2-1; tentatively, D is TRBD1 (5 bases). The length of the CDR3 is 15 residues. V was trimmed by 1 base and J by 6 bases, leaving 13 bases between them. The germline V gene has CDR1 MNHEY and CDR2 SMNVEV (reference sequence). CDR3 loop: CASSLLPRQLNEQFF. CDR3 nucleotide sequence: TGTGCCAGCAGTTTATTACCTCGACAGCTCAATGAGCAGTTCTTC.

The V gene is TRBV5-1, the J gene TRBJ1-5; D not resolved. Germline CDR1 and CDR2: SGHRS and YFSETQ. The germline V and J ends were trimmed by 0 bases and 6 bases, with 10 bases remaining between them. This CDR3 has 14 residues. The CDR3: CASSLDGPAQPQHF. The CDR3 DNA reads as TGCGCCAGCAGCTTGGATGGTCCGGCTCAGCCCCAGCATTTT.

The chain employs TRBV4-1 and TRBJ1-1; 7 bases map to TRBD1. The CDR3 loop spans 14 amino acids. Trimming cost V 5 bases and J 0 bases; bases outside gene matches: 3. CDR1 MGHRA and CDR2 YSYEKL come from the germline V gene. The CDR3 reads CASSFDRVNTEAFF. CDR3 nucleotides: TGCGCCAGCAGCTTTGACAGGGTGAACACTGAAGCTTTCTTT.